What follows describes a single T cell receptor beta chain. This clone has a single count. Its cognate antigen has yet to be identified. No quality values exist for individual bases; no much larger clone is one base distant. This sample was included in a study of T cell clones after liver transplantation (dated by TCRdb to between 2018 and 2021). At the level of the whole study: Samples were obtained from ITN030ST, a randomized trial in which withdrawal of immunosuppression was attempted within 2 years of liver transplantation. Donor-reactive T cell clones were identified by TCRbeta sequencing after a pre-transplant mixed lymphocyte reaction and then tracked in post-transplant blood. Third party-reactive TCRbeta sequences from pre-transplant MLRs were also identified as an antigen-independent comparator for donor-reactive sequences. Of the eight recipients, a few were HCV-positive, while the remaining recipients had been transplanted for non-autoimmune, non-viral indications. Subjects received no induction therapy and standard immunosuppression until randomization at 12-24 months post-transplant. Tolerance was defined as complete withdrawal of immunosuppression for at least one year without a rise in liver enzymes beyond twice the upper limit of normal. Blood samples were taken pre-transplant, pre-randomization before withdrawal, and post-randomization after full withdrawal or failed withdrawal. Of the 8 liver transplant recipients making up the studied cohort, 3 were classified as tolerant and 5 as non-tolerant. The paper's findings and limits, for the study overall: A significant post-transplant decrease in circulating donor-reactive CD4 TCRbeta sequences was observed in 5 of 8 subjects, irrespective of tolerance or HCV status. After accounting for repertoire turnover, donor-reactive detection was significantly reduced in 7 of 8 subjects for CD4 and 8 of 8 for CD8. Low numbers of available donor cells limited the measurable donor-reactive repertoire in two subjects. Since no allograft tissue specimens were available, donor-reactive T cells may have migrated into the graft instead of being deleted. The decline in donor-reactive sequences exceeded the decline in third party-reactive sequences, suggesting partial antigen-specific deletion that was unrelated to withdrawal success. The conclusions were preliminary, being limited by small, heterogeneous patient numbers and by non-standardized post-transplant time points.

The sample's time point, from its label and the paper: pre-transplant. Unstimulated PBMCs, after thawing, were stained for CD3, CD4 and CD8 and then FACS-sorted into CD3+CD4+ and CD3+CD8+ populations. Each of the 8 studied subjects was randomized to immunosuppression withdrawal. The Qiagen DNeasy Blood and Tissue Kit was used for genomic DNA isolation. Frozen genomic DNA underwent high-throughput TCRbeta CDR3 sequencing by immunoSEQ, including PCR amplification, mapping, bias correction and internal controls. The paper's processing steps were these. Productive rearrangements were retained, and unique TCRbeta sequences were defined by the CDR3 nucleotide sequence together with the V and J gene. For a sequence to be called donor-reactive, it needed a frequency of at least 0.01% and at least 5-fold expansion in CFSE-low cells compared with unstimulated pre-transplant cells. To ensure at least 90% detection power, minimum frequency thresholds were set for each subject based on that subject's lowest-template unstimulated sample. Jensen-Shannon divergence between the top 1000 TCRbeta sequences after and before transplant was used to measure repertoire turnover. Changes in detection of donor-reactive sequences were tested with two-sided Fisher's exact tests. Held by TCRdb, this immuneACCESS table contains in-frame sequences only and omits some clones. Under half of the omission traces to an unresolved V gene where checked; the cause of the rest is unknown. The V and J calls and clone size were taken over from that table, and D and trimming were inferred from the DNA. The sample records some 110,000 clones, more than 75% of which are singletons. Of the sample, approximately 0.99% is held by the ten largest clones.

The CDR3 sequence holds 15 residues, the cysteine and phenylalanine included. Of the read, only the CDR3 DNA is kept; its 45 bases are in frame from base 1. Per the germline V gene (reference sequence), MNHEY is the CDR1 and SMNVEV is the CDR2. Between the V and J ends, shortened by 3 bases and 1 base respectively, the junction contains 11 bases. The clonotype originates from a human donor who received a liver transplant. Sequencing used CD4+ T cells from blood, obtained before liver transplant. The rearranged chain carries TRBV27 and TRBJ2-3, with no reliable assignment of the D segment. The DNA sequence is as follows: TGTGCCAGCAGTTTCCCCGGTTGGGGCACAGATACGCAGTATTTT. Protein translation: CASSFPGWGTDTQYF.